These 10 T cell receptor beta chains originate from one sample sequenced in a study of blood T cell repertoires in COVID-19. Data came from immunoSEQ multiplex PCR; TCRdb stores just in-frame clones and leaves some out. The data contain approximately 90,000 clones, roughly nine tenths of them seen just once; the ten biggest clones take up roughly 8.7%. Sequencing input: peripheral blood. Every receptor here comes from a man aged 50 or older with acute or convalescent COVID-19.

The chain is built from TRBV7-9 and TRBJ2-3, with D unresolved. Trimming took 2 bases from V and 4 from J, leaving 7 bases between them. CDR3 length equals 13 residues. Germline V gene sequence: CDR1 SEHNR, CDR2 FQNEAQ (reference sequence). This CDR3 reads CASSLTSPDTQYF. The CDR3 DNA is TGTGCCAGCAGCTTAACTTCGCCAGATACGCAGTATTTT.

The chain couples TRBV2 to TRBJ1-2; 7 positions match TRBD1. After removal of 4 bases from V and 3 bases from J, the junction contained 14 bases not matched to a gene. Germline CDR1 and CDR2: SNHLY and FYNNEI. The CDR3 has 17 residues. The DNA of the CDR3 is TGTGCCAGCAGTGCTACAGCTACGACAGGGCTCTACTATGGCTACACCTTC. Protein product: CASSATATTGLYYGYTF.

The chain has TRBV1 and TRBJ1-2. TRBV1 is a pseudogene. There are 16 residues in the CDR3. CDR3 sequence: CTSSTSSLCERLWYTF. In nucleotides, the CDR3 is TGCACCAGCAGTACATCAAGTTTGTGCGAAAGACTATGGTACACCTTC.

V is TRBV11-2 and J is TRBJ2-3; weak D call: TRBD2 (5 bases). Germline lookup yields CDR1 SGHAT and CDR2 FQNNGV. Trimming pared 0 bases from V and 1 base from J, leaving 5 bases between. The CDR3 is 14 residues long. The DNA for the CDR3 is TGTGCCAGCAGCTTAGAGAGGGGCACAGATACGCAGTATTTT. Protein: CASSLERGTDTQYF.

The chain has TRBV14 and TRBJ2-7; TRBD2 matches at 7 bases. Trimming at V came to 4 bases and at J to 3 bases, leaving 6 bases not matched to a gene. The CDR3 is made up of 14 amino acids. Germline CDR1 reads SGHDN; CDR2 reads FVKESK. CDR3 sequence: CASSPGLVFYEQYF. The CDR3 coding sequence is TGTGCCAGCAGCCCCGGACTAGTATTCTACGAGCAGTACTTC. Full variable domain (remainder filled in from reference TRBV14 and TRBJ2-7): EAGVTQFPSHSVIEKGQTVTLRCDPISGHDNLYWYRRVMGKEIKFLLHFVKESKQDESGMPNNRFLAERTGGTYSTLKVQPAELEDSGVYFCASSPGLVFYEQYFGPGTRLTVT.

This chain joins TRBV7-2 and TRBJ1-4; no reliable D call. The CDR3 is 13 amino acids. From germline, CDR1 is SGHTA and CDR2 FQGNSA. V lost 3 bases and J 8 bases, leaving 10 bases between the germline ends. The CDR3 DNA reads TGTGCCAGCAGCTTTGGAGGGTTAGAAAAACTGTTTTTT. Translating it yields CASSFGGLEKLFF.

V is TRBV30 and J is TRBJ1-2; D is perhaps TRBD1 (5 bases). The CDR3 runs to 13 residues. The V gene lost 0 bases and the J gene lost 8 bases, with 13 bases spanning the gap. Germline V gene sequence: CDR1 GTSNPN, CDR2 SVGIG (reference sequence). CDR3 nucleotide sequence: TGTGCCTGGAGTGTACAAACAGGCACGGGCTACACCTTC. Protein: CAWSVQTGTGYTF.

The chain has TRBV5-4 and TRBJ2-6, with TRBD1 as a possible D gene (6 bases). With 3 bases removed from V and 2 bases from J, the gap between germline ends came to 12 bases. Germline lookup yields CDR1 SGHNT and CDR2 YYREEE (reference sequence). The CDR3 covers 16 residues. The CDR3 DNA sequence: TGTGCCAGCAGCTCGCCGGACAGCCCTGGGGCCAACGTCCTGACTTTC. It translates to CASSSPDSPGANVLTF.

The chain carries TRBV27 and TRBJ1-5; D might be TRBD1 (5 bases). The CDR3 runs to 12 residues. CDR1 is MNHEY and CDR2 is SMNVEV in the germline V gene (reference sequence). Trimming stripped 6 bases from V and 9 bases from J, with 12 bases between. Here the CDR3 reads CASSSPGLPQHF. The CDR3 nucleotides are TGTGCCAGCAGCTCCCCAGGGCTGCCCCAGCATTTT.

This clone was seen a few times. The chain has TRBV19 and TRBJ1-5; D gene ambiguous. Germline V gene sequence: CDR1 LNHDA, CDR2 SQIVND (reference sequence). The length of the CDR3 is 12 residues. V was clipped by 7 bases and J by 4 bases, with 8 bases between them. CDR3 nucleotides: TGTGCCAGTAACCAGAATAATCAGCCCCAGCATTTT. Translating gives CASNQNNQPQHF.